This T cell receptor beta chain was retrieved from a study of cytomegalovirus exposure and HLA in healthy donors. CDR1 is SGHNT and CDR2 is YYREEE in the germline V gene (reference sequence). The CDR3 length is 15 residues. The ends lost 4 bases at V and 0 bases at J; junction bases unmatched: 5. PCR involved 60 Vbeta and 13 Jbeta primers. Data came from immunoSEQ multiplex PCR; TCRdb stores just in-frame clones and leaves some out. The sample holds about 100,000 clones, over 60% seen once. This clone occurred once. Sequencing input: PBMCs. This sequence originates from a female donor in good health and CMV-seropositive. This sequence joins TRBV5-4 and TRBJ1-2; 8 bases are a match to TRBD1. The DNA of the CDR3 is TGTGCCAGCAGCCCCAGGGACAGGCCTAACTATGGCTACACCTTC. It translates to CASSPRDRPNYGYTF.